This is a list of T cell receptor beta chains from one sample in a study of cytomegalovirus exposure and HLA in healthy donors. Libraries were prepared by immunoSEQ multiplex PCR; TCRdb keeps only in-frame clonotypes and omits some of them. The repertoire has 250,000 to 400,000 clones, roughly 87% of them found once; the top ten carry approximately 0.9%. The sequencing input was PBMCs. Receptors were obtained from a man aged 30 to 45 in good health and CMV-seronegative. CDR3s leave out the opening cysteine and the closing phenylalanine or tryptophan.

CDR3 protein	V gene	J gene
ACRIAGELYEQY	TRBV30	TRBJ2-7
AWSGRAGNTIY	TRBV30	TRBJ1-3
ASSPGQDNTYEQY	TRBV7-7	TRBJ2-7
ASRVGVMNTEAF	TRBV6-5	TRBJ1-1
ASSYSGDRVPEAF	TRBV6-6	TRBJ1-1
ASSYRGRSYNEQF	TRBV2	TRBJ2-1
ASSVGTGGRNQPQH	TRBV9	TRBJ1-5
ASSHERGGPGETQY	TRBV4-3	TRBJ2-5
ASSLFPTDTQY	TRBV27	TRBJ2-3
ASSLGPLVTGELF	TRBV7-7	TRBJ2-2
ASGGVYTDTQY	TRBV2	TRBJ2-3
ASSTGHGNTEAF	TRBV19	TRBJ1-1
ASSYSDRNYGYT	TRBV6-5	TRBJ1-2
ASSVAGVNEQF	TRBV9	TRBJ2-1
ASSYWQTNTGELF	TRBV6-5	TRBJ2-2
ASSGTGQGIFNEQF	TRBV2	TRBJ2-1
ASKGRGITEAF	TRBV2	TRBJ1-1
ASSYLRTEAF	TRBV6-5	TRBJ1-1
ASSLQSRGGNEKLF	TRBV4-1	TRBJ1-4
ASSLSGRGSSYEQY	TRBV7-6	TRBJ2-7
ASSPGTDKF	TRBV4-1	TRBJ2-1
ASSLDWQAAF	TRBV5-4	TRBJ1-1
ASSLATGGAGGYT	TRBV5-4	TRBJ1-2
ASTRGPSQPQH	TRBV6-1	TRBJ1-5
ASSRGGQPQH	TRBV6-5	TRBJ1-5